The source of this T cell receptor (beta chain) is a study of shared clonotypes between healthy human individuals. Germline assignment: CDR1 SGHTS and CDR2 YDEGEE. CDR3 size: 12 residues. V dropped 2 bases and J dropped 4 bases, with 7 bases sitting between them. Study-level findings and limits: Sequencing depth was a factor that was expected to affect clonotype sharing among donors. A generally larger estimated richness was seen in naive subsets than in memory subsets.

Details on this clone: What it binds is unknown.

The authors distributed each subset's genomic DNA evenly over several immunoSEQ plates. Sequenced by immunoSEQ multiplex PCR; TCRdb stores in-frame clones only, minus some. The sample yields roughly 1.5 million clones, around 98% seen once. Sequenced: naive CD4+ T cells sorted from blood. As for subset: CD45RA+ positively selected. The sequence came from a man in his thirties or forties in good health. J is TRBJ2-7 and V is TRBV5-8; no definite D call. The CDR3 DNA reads TGTGCCAGCAGCTTACGAGGATACGAGCAGTACTTC. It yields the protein CASSLRGYEQYF.